This T cell receptor (beta chain) comes out of a study of shared T cell receptors in the human thymus. Profiled with immunoSEQ multiplex PCR; TCRdb holds only in-frame clones, not every one. Here the sample spans hundreds of thousands of clones, more than 70% being singletons. Trimming removed 6 bases from V and 4 bases from J; junction bases left unmatched: 9. The CDR3 runs 16 residues. Germline assignment: CDR1 ENHRY and CDR2 SYGVKD. A further study also used this sample, focusing on human thymus T cells. Per that study: Donors were healthy Finnish babies undergoing corrective operations for congenital heart defects. During corrective heart surgery, resections were taken, and the thymus tissue came from them. Biased V and J segment usage appeared in thymus and peripheral blood. What related research reported was that thymic repertoires overlapped highly among unrelated individuals.

The clonotype originates from a boy under two years old with a congenital heart defect. The chain is built from TRBV10-3 and TRBJ2-3, with TRBD1 matching over 11 bases. Source material: thymocytes. CDR3 DNA: TGTGCCATCAGCGAACGGACAGGGGGCGAGGCAGATACGCAGTATTTT. As protein: CAISERTGGEADTQYF.